This is a list of T cell receptor beta chains from one sample in a study of molecular identifiers for immune sequencing clone quantification. One entry per CDR3 protein, called by TCRdb with MiXCR from the PCR reads. The sample yields about 640,000 distinct CDR3 sequences, 15% to 20% seen once. Sequencing was done on a sample of naive CD8+ T cells from blood, with Jurkat cell RNA spiked in. All receptors come from a human donor in good health. Some libraries in this study had Jurkat cell RNA spiked in. CDR3s include the opening cysteine and the closing phenylalanine or tryptophan. A D gene is named only where the DNA matches it firmly. Size values are once, few and many counts, or a class for expanded clones, and some rows have none.

TRBJ1-2,TRBV5-3,-,few,CASSLNSDYTF,TGTGCCAGCTCTCTTAACTCCGACTACACCTTC
TRBJ2-1,TRBV7-2,-,many,CASSLGFYNEQFF,TGTGCCAGCAGCTTGGGGTTCTACAATGAGCAGTTCTTC
TRBJ2-7,TRBV4-3,-,-,CASSQDRAGVTYEQYF,TGCGCCAGCAGCCAAGATAGGGCAGGGGTAACGTACGAGCAGTACTTC
TRBJ1-3,TRBV9,TRBD1,many,CASSVEGTVSNTIYF,TGTGCCAGCAGCGTAGAGGGGACAGTGTCTAACACCATATATTTT
TRBJ2-3,TRBV27,TRBD2,-,CASGSGRRDTQYF,TGTGCCAGCGGGAGCGGGAGGAGGGATACGCAGTATTTT
TRBJ2-7,TRBV3-1,-,many,CASSQRIIAGYSYEQYF,TGTGCCAGCAGCCAACGGATAATTGCGGGATACTCCTACGAGCAGTACTTC
TRBJ2-2,TRBV2,TRBD2,-,CASSDKASGDVTGELFF,TGTGCCAGCAGTGATAAGGCTAGCGGGGATGTCACCGGGGAGCTGTTTTTT
TRBJ1-5,TRBV15,TRBD1,many,CATSIDRGPNQPQHF,TGTGCCACCAGCATCGACAGGGGGCCAAATCAGCCCCAGCATTTT
TRBJ2-1,TRBV9,-,many,CASSPYRGPQRGEQFF,TGTGCCAGCAGCCCTTACCGGGGTCCCCAACGCGGTGAGCAGTTCTTC
TRBJ1-5,TRBV5-4,-,many,CASSPDRMSNQPQHF,TGTGCCAGCAGCCCCGACAGGATGAGCAATCAGCCCCAGCATTTT
TRBJ1-1,TRBV19,-,-,CASLQGNTEAFF,TGTGCCAGCCTACAGGGGAACACTGAAGCTTTCTTT
TRBJ2-5,TRBV15,-,many,CATSRAVRGLGETQYF,TGTGCCACCAGCAGAGCAGTTAGAGGGTTGGGGGAGACCCAGTACTTC
TRBJ2-7,TRBV27,TRBD2,many,CASSSTSGRAHEQYF,TGTGCCAGCAGTTCGACTAGCGGGAGGGCCCACGAGCAGTACTTC
TRBJ1-1,TRBV12-3/TRBV12-4,-,many,CASSWKGRTEAFF,TGTGCCAGCAGTTGGAAAGGGCGCACTGAAGCTTTCTTT
TRBJ1-1,TRBV5-3,-,-,CASSWGLSTEAFF,TGCGCCAGCAGCTGGGGACTGAGCACTGAAGCTTTCTTT
TRBJ2-1,TRBV29-1,TRBD2,many,CSVAGTSGEQFF,TGCAGCGTTGCCGGGACTAGCGGTGAGCAGTTCTTC
TRBJ1-5,TRBV6-5,-,many,CASSSMGGGPYSNQPQHF,TGTGCCAGCAGTTCAATGGGGGGGGGCCCTTATAGCAATCAGCCCCAGCATTTT
TRBJ2-3,TRBV24-1,-,-,CATSDFLRTGTDTQYF,TGTGCCACCAGTGATTTCCTGCGAACAGGCACAGATACGCAGTATTTT
TRBJ2-1,TRBV7-4,TRBD2,-,CASSLGTKNSEQFF,TGTGCCAGCAGCTTGGGGACTAAAAACAGTGAGCAGTTCTTC
TRBJ2-5,TRBV12-3/TRBV12-4,-,many,CASSLVGPETQYF,TGTGCCAGCAGTTTAGTGGGGCCCGAGACCCAGTACTTC
TRBJ2-7,TRBV27,TRBD1,few,CASSVGQGPVEQYF,TGTGCCAGCAGTGTGGGACAGGGACCTGTCGAGCAGTACTTC
TRBJ2-5,TRBV5-1,TRBD1,few,CASSLAATGEQETQYF,TGCGCCAGCAGCTTGGCCGCGACAGGGGAACAAGAGACCCAGTACTTC
TRBJ2-7,TRBV27,TRBD2,few,CASSWVAGAYEQYF,TGTGCCAGCAGTTGGGTAGCGGGAGCCTACGAGCAGTACTTC
TRBJ2-2,TRBV4-1,-,many,CASSQEDEGRVGGELFF,TGCGCCAGCAGCCAAGAAGACGAGGGGCGTGTGGGCGGGGAGCTGTTTTTT
TRBJ2-6,TRBV3-1,-,many,CASSQGTALVANVLTF,TGTGCCAGCAGCCAAGGAACAGCTCTAGTCGCCAACGTCCTGACTTTC
TRBJ1-1,TRBV30,-,many,CAWSWTLNTEAFF,TGTGCCTGGAGCTGGACCTTGAACACTGAAGCTTTCTTT
TRBJ2-2,TRBV11-2,-,many,CASSHFDTNTGELFF,TGTGCCAGCAGCCACTTCGATACGAACACCGGGGAGCTGTTTTTT
TRBJ1-4,TRBV6-1,-,many,CASSEAPGFIVNEKLFF,TGTGCCAGCAGTGAAGCGCCGGGTTTTATAGTTAATGAAAAACTGTTTTTT
TRBJ2-1,TRBV6-5,TRBD1,few,CASSYWGTGNEQFF,TGTGCCAGCAGTTACTGGGGGACAGGGAATGAGCAGTTCTTC
TRBJ2-7,TRBV19,-,many,CASSISGPSYEQYF,TGTGCCAGTAGTATTTCTGGTCCTTCCTACGAGCAGTACTTC
TRBJ2-3,TRBV12-5,-,many,CASGSNTGVKGGTDTQYF,TGTGCTAGTGGTTCTAACACAGGAGTTAAAGGTGGCACAGATACGCAGTATTTT
TRBJ1-5,TRBV28,-,-,CASSLMGSQPQHF,TGTGCCAGCAGTTTAATGGGGAGTCAGCCCCAGCATTTT
TRBJ1-1,TRBV5-1,-,many,CASSWVGGIQNTEAFF,TGCGCCAGCAGCTGGGTGGGGGGCATCCAGAACACTGAAGCTTTCTTT
TRBJ2-1,TRBV6-2/TRBV6-3,-,few,CASSYLAGADYNEQFF,TGTGCCAGCAGTTACCTGGCAGGGGCGGACTACAATGAGCAGTTCTTC
TRBJ1-2,TRBV20-1,TRBD1,many,CSASSGQGPFYGYTF,TGCAGTGCGTCGTCGGGACAGGGGCCCTTTTATGGCTACACCTTC
TRBJ1-5,TRBV19,TRBD1,-,CAGGDRGNNQPQHF,TGTGCCGGAGGGGACAGGGGAAACAATCAGCCCCAGCATTTT
TRBJ2-7,TRBV6-1,TRBD1,many,CASSEPRTGVIGSYEQYF,TGTGCCAGCAGTGAGCCCCGGACAGGGGTAATCGGGTCGTATGAGCAGTACTTC
TRBJ1-1,TRBV12-3/TRBV12-4,-,many,CASRWGTKRGAGTEAFF,TGTGCCAGCCGCTGGGGGACTAAAAGGGGAGCTGGCACTGAAGCTTTCTTT
TRBJ2-7,TRBV7-9,-,-,CASSLSPRDYEQYF,TGTGCCAGCAGCTTATCCCCCCGGGACTACGAGCAGTACTTC
TRBJ2-7,TRBV5-4,TRBD1,many,CASSHPTGGSRPYEQYF,TGTGCCAGCAGCCACCCGACAGGGGGGTCGAGGCCCTACGAGCAGTACTTC
TRBJ1-2,TRBV12-3/TRBV12-4,-,-,CASSFVPPEENYGYTF,TGTGCCAGCAGTTTTGTCCCACCCGAAGAGAACTATGGCTACACCTTC
TRBJ2-7,TRBV11-1,-,many,CASSLISNRDYEQYF,TGTGCCAGCAGCTTAATTTCTAACAGGGACTACGAGCAGTACTTC
TRBJ1-6,TRBV20-1,-,few,CSARDLRGINSPLHF,TGCAGTGCTAGAGATCTCAGAGGGATAAATTCACCCCTCCACTTT
TRBJ1-5,TRBV19,TRBD1,-,CASWTGGFQPQHF,TGTGCCAGTTGGACAGGGGGCTTTCAGCCCCAGCATTTT
TRBJ2-7,TRBV18,TRBD2,-,CASSPRGGPSYEQYF,TGTGCCAGCTCACCGCGGGGGGGTCCCTCCTACGAGCAGTACTTC
TRBJ2-7,TRBV7-9,-,many,CASSATGTLYEQYF,TGTGCCAGCAGCGCGACCGGGACTCTCTACGAGCAGTACTTC
TRBJ2-3,TRBV19,-,-,CASSLRGVPSTDTQYF,TGTGCCAGTAGTCTCAGGGGGGTACCTAGCACAGATACGCAGTATTTT